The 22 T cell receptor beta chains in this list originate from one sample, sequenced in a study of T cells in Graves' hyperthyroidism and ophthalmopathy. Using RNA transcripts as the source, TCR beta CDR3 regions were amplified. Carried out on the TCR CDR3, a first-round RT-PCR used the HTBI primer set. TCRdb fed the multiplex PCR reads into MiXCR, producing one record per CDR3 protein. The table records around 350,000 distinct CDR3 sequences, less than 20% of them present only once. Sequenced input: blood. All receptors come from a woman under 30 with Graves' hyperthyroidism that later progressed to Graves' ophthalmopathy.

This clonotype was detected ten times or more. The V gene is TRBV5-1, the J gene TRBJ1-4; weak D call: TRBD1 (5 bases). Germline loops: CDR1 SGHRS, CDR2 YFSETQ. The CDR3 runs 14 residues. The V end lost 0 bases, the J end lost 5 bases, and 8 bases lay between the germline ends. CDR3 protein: CASSLGQKNEKLFF. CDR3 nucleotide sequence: TGCGCCAGCAGCTTGGGACAGAAAAATGAAAAACTGTTTTTT. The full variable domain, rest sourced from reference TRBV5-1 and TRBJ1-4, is KAGVTQTPRYLIKTRGQQVTLSCSPISGHRSVSWYQQTPGQGLQFLFEYFSETQRNKGNFPGRFSGRQFSNSRSEMNVSTLELGDSALYLCASSLGQKNEKLFFGSGTQLSVL.

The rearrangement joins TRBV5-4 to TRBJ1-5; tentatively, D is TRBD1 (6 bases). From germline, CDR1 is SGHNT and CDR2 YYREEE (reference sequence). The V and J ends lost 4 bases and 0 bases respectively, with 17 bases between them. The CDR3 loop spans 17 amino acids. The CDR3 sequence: CASSLGGGRDSNQPQHF. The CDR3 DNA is TGTGCCAGCAGCCTAGGGGGGGGGAGGGATAGCAATCAGCCCCAGCATTTT.

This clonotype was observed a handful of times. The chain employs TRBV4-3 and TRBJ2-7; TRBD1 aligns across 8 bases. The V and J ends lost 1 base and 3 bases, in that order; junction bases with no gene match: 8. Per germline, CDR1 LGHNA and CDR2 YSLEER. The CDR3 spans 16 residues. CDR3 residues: CASSQVGDRFLYEQYF. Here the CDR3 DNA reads TGCGCCAGCAGCCAAGTGGGGGACAGGTTTCTCTACGAGCAGTACTTC.

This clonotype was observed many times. Here the CDR3 DNA reads TGTGCCAGCAGCTCCGACTTCCTGCGGGCCGCACACTCCTACAATGAGCAGTTCTTC. Translating gives CASSSDFLRAAHSYNEQFF. V usage is TRBV7-9 and J usage is TRBJ2-1; perhaps TRBD2 as D (5 bases). CDR3 length: 19 amino acids. Between the trimmed V and J ends, which lost 4 bases and 0 bases, there was a span of 22 bases. From germline, CDR1 is SEHNR and CDR2 FQNEAQ (reference sequence).

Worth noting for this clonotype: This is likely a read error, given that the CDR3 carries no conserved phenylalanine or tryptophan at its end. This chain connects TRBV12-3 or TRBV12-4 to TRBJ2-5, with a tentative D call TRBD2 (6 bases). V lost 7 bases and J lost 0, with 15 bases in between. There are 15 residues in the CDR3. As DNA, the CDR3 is TGTGCCAGCACTCCGGGGAGGAGCTACCAAGAGACCCAGTACTCC. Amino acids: CASTPGRSYQETQYS.

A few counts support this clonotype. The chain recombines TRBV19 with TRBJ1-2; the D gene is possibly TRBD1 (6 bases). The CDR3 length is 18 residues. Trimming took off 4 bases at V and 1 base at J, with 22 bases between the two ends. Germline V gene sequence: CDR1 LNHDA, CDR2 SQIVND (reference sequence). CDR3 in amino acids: CASSRLGQYDTLNYGYTF. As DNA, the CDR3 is TGTGCCAGTAGTAGACTCGGACAGTACGATACCCTTAACTATGGCTACACCTTC.

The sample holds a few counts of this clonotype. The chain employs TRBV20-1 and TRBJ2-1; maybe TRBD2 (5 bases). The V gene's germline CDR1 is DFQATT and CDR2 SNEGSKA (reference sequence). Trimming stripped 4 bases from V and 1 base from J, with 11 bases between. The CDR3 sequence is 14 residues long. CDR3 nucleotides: TGCAGTGCTACAGTGGGGAGTTCCTACAATGAGCAGTTCTTC. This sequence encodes CSATVGSSYNEQFF.

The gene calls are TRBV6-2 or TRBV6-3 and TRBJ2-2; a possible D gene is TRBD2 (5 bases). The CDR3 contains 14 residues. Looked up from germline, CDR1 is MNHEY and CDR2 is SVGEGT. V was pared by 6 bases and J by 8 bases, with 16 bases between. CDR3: CASRHGKILGELFF. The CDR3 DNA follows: TGTGCCAGCAGACACGGGAAGATCCTGGGGGAGCTGTTTTTT.

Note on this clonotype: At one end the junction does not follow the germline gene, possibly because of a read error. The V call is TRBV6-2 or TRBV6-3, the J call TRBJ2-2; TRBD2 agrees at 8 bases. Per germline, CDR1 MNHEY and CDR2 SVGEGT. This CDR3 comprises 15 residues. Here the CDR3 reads CANSDTAGGTGELFF. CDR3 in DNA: TGTGCCAACAGTGACACGGCGGGAGGCACCGGGGAGCTGTTTTTT.

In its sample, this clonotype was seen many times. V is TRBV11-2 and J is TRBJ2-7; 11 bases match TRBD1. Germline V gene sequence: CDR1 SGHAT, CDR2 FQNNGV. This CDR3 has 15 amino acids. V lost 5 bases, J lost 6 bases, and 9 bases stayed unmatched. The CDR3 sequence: CASSQRGDRGSEQYF. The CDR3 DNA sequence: TGTGCCAGCAGCCAGAGGGGGGACAGGGGGTCCGAGCAGTACTTC.

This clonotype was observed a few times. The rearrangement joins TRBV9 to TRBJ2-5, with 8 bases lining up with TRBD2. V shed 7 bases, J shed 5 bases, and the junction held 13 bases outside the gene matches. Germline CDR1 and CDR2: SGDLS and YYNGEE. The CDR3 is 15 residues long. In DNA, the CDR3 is TGTGCCAGCGGGGGAACGGGAGGGCCCTTGGAGACCCAGTACTTC. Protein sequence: CASGGTGGPLETQYF.

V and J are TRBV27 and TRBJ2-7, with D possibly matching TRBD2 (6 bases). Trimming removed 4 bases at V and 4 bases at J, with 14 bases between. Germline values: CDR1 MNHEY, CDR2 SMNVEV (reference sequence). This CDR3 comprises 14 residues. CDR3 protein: CASSSGLRGYEQYF. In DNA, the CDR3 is TGTGCCAGCAGTTCGGGACTCCGGGGGTACGAGCAGTACTTC.

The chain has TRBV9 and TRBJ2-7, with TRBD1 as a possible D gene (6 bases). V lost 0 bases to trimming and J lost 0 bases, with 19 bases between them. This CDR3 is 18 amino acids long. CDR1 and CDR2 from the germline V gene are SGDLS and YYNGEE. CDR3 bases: TGTGCCAGCAGCGTAGCGCATTATGTGGCGGACAGCTCCTACGAGCAGTACTTC. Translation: CASSVAHYVADSSYEQYF.

In DNA, the CDR3 is TGTGCCACCCTGGGGGGCAGGGAGCCCCAGCATTTT. It codes for CATLGGREPQHF. The chain uses TRBV6-1 and TRBJ1-5; D possibly corresponds to TRBD1 (6 bases). V gave up 10 bases and J gave up 8 bases, with 15 bases separating them. CDR3 length: 12 amino acids. Looked up from germline, CDR1 is MNHNS and CDR2 is SASEGT.

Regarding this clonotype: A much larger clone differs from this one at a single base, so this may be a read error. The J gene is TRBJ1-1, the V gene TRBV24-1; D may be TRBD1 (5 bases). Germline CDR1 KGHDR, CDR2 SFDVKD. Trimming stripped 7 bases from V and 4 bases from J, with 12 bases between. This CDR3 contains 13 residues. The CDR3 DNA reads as TGTGCCACCAGAAGGGGCGGTGGCACTGAAGCTTTCTTT. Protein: CATRRGGGTEAFF.

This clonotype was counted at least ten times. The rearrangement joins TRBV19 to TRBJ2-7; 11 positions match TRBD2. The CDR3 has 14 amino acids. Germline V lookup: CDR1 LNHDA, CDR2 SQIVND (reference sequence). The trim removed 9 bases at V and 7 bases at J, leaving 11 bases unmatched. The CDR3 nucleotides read TGTGCCAGCAGCCCCGGGACTAGCGGTTATGAGCAGTACTTC. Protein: CASSPGTSGYEQYF. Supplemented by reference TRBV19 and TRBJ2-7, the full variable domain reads DGGITQSPKYLFRKEGQNVTLSCEQNLNHDAMYWYRQDPGQGLRLIYYSQIVNDFQKGDIAEGYSVSREKKESFPLTVTSAQKNPTAFYLCASSPGTSGYEQYFGPGTRLTVT.

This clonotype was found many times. The DNA for the CDR3 is TGTGCCAGCAGTTTAAGGAGCCAGGGCTCCTATAGCAATCAGCCCCAGCATTTT. Translated: CASSLRSQGSYSNQPQHF. V is TRBV28 and J is TRBJ1-5; TRBD1 is a possible D gene (5 bases). V lost 2 bases and J 0 bases, leaving 17 bases between the germline ends. Germline lookup yields CDR1 MDHEN and CDR2 SYDVKM. The CDR3 spans 18 residues.

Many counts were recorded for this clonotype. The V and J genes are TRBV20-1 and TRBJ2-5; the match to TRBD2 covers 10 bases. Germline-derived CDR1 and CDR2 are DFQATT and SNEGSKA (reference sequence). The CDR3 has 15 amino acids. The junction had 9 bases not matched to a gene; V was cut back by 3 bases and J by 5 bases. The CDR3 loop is CSARVLAGAYETQYF. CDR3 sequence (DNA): TGCAGTGCTAGGGTCCTAGCGGGAGCTTATGAGACCCAGTACTTC.

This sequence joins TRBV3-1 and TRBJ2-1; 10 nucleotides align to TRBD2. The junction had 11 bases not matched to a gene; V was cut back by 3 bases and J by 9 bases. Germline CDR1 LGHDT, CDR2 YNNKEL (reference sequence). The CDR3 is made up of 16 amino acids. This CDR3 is CASSQALAGEGGEQFF. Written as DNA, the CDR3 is TGTGCCAGCAGCCAGGCCCTAGCGGGAGAGGGAGGTGAGCAGTTCTTC.

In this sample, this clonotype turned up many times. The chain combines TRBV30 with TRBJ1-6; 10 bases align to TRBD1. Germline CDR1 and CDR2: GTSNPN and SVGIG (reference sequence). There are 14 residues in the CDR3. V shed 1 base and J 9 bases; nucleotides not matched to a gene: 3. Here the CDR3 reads CAWSAGQGPSPLHF. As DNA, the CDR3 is TGTGCCTGGAGTGCGGGACAGGGGCCTTCACCCCTCCACTTT.

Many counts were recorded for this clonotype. The CDR3 nucleotides read TGTGCCAGCAGCGCTCAGGGGGCCCTCCTGACCTACGAGCAGTACTTC. Translating it yields CASSAQGALLTYEQYF. The genes are TRBV7-9 and TRBJ2-7; 8 bases match TRBD1. Germline trimming cut 5 bases from V and 2 bases from J; bases unmatched to any gene: 11. Germline CDR1 and CDR2: SEHNR and FQNEAQ (reference sequence). The CDR3 is 16 residues long.

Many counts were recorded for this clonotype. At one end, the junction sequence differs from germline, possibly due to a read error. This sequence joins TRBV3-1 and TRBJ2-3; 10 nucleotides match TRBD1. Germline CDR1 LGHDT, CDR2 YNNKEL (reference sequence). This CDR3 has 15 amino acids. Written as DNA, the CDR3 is TGTGCCAGCAGCGAAGACAGGGGGCGCTTGGATACGCAGTATTTT. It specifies CASSEDRGRLDTQYF.